The 18 T cell receptor beta chains reported below all come from one sample, sequenced in a study of blood T cell repertoires in COVID-19. Using immunoSEQ multiplex PCR, the repertoire was profiled, and TCRdb retains in-frame clones only, with some absent. The sample lists some 72,000 clones; around 90% were seen once. The sequencing sample was made of peripheral blood. These receptors all come from a man aged 50-60 years with active COVID-19.

The gene calls are TRBV2 and TRBJ2-1; 12 bases are a match to TRBD1. V lost 4 bases, J lost 8 bases, and 6 bases stayed unmatched. The CDR3 is 15 amino acids. Germline loops: CDR1 SNHLY, CDR2 FYNNEI. The CDR3 DNA sequence: TGTGCCAGCAGTGCGGGACAGGGGGCTATCTATGAGCAGTTCTTC. Its translation: CASSAGQGAIYEQFF.

This chain connects TRBV9 to TRBJ2-3, with 9 bases that match TRBD1. Germline V gene lookup returns CDR1 SGDLS and CDR2 YYNGEE. J lost 3 bases, V lost 0 bases, and 5 bases had no gene match. The CDR3 is 16 residues long. CDR3 sequence (DNA): TGTGCCAGCAGCGTAGTCGACAGGGGGATGACAGATACGCAGTATTTT. Its protein is CASSVVDRGMTDTQYF.

V gene TRBV5-6 combines with J gene TRBJ2-7; no definite D call. Germline CDR1 SGHDT, CDR2 YYEEEE. Trimming took off 4 bases at V and 5 bases at J, with 7 bases between the two ends. This CDR3 comprises 11 residues. The CDR3 is CASSVRDEQYF. The DNA for the CDR3 is TGTGCCAGCAGCGTCCGGGACGAGCAGTACTTC.

The chain employs TRBV4-3 and TRBJ1-4, with TRBD1 matching over 9 bases. There are 18 residues in the CDR3. Trimming removed 2 bases from V and 5 bases from J; junction bases left unmatched: 12. The germline CDR1 and CDR2 sequences are LGHNA and YSLEER. Written as DNA, the CDR3 is TGCGCCAGCAGCCAACAGGGACAGGGTATCGCTAGGAATGAAAAACTGTTTTTT. It yields the protein CASSQQGQGIARNEKLFF.

V usage is TRBV7-3 and J usage is TRBJ2-2; D uncertain. The CDR3 is 15 residues long. Between the trimmed V and J ends, which lost 2 bases and 1 base, there was a span of 8 bases. Germline values: CDR1 SGHTA, CDR2 FQGTGA. This CDR3 reads CASSLLTRNTGELFF. The DNA for the CDR3 is TGTGCCAGCAGCTTATTAACCAGGAACACCGGGGAGCTGTTTTTT. The variable domain in full, completed from reference TRBV7-3 and TRBJ2-2, reads GAGVSQTPSNKVTEKGKYVELRCDPISGHTALYWYRQSLGQGPEFLIYFQGTGAADDSGLPNDRFFAVRPEGSVSTLKIQRTERGDSAVYLCASSLLTRNTGELFFGEGSRLTVL.

V usage is TRBV7-8 and J usage is TRBJ1-5; a possible D gene is TRBD1 (5 bases). V was trimmed by 1 base and J by 7 bases, leaving 14 bases between them. The length of the CDR3 is 15 residues. Germline V lookup: CDR1 SGHVS, CDR2 FQNEAQ. CDR3 residues: CASSLEGQGEQPQHF. In DNA form, the CDR3 reads TGTGCCAGCAGCTTAGAGGGGCAGGGCGAGCAGCCCCAGCATTTT.

The CDR3 reads CASSQGRDRSNSPLHF. CDR3 nucleotides: TGTGCCAGCAGCCAAGGCAGGGATCGCTCTAATTCACCCCTCCACTTT. The gene calls are TRBV4-2 and TRBJ1-6, with a possible D match to TRBD1 (5 bases). Germline V gene data show CDR1 as LGHNA and CDR2 as YNFKEQ. Deletions cut 1 base from V and 6 bases from J, with 13 bases between. The CDR3 is made up of 16 amino acids.

The CDR3 is CASSTRQANQPQHF. CDR3 DNA sequence: TGTGCCAGTAGTACCCGACAAGCTAATCAGCCCCAGCATTTT. The chain couples TRBV19 to TRBJ1-5; no clear D gene. The germline V and J ends were trimmed by 4 bases and 4 bases, with 11 bases remaining between them. Germline loops: CDR1 LNHDA, CDR2 SQIVND (reference sequence). The CDR3 covers 14 residues.

The chain recombines TRBV4-1 with TRBJ2-3, with 13 positions matching TRBD2. Germline V gene data show CDR1 as MGHRA and CDR2 as YSYEKL. Trimming at V came to 0 bases and at J to 1 base, leaving 10 bases not matched to a gene. The CDR3 is 20 residues long. CDR3 bases: TGCGCCAGCAGCCAAGATCCAAGGACTAGCGGGGGCGGGGGCACAGATACGCAGTATTTT. Protein product: CASSQDPRTSGGGGTDTQYF.

This clone was counted a few times. The DNA of the CDR3 is TGTGCCACCAGTCTTAGCAATCAGCCCCAGCATTTT. Translating gives CATSLSNQPQHF. The chain employs TRBV24-1 and TRBJ1-5; D unclear. This CDR3 has 12 residues. Germline V gene data show CDR1 as KGHDR and CDR2 as SFDVKD. V lost 6 bases to trimming and J lost 0 bases, with 2 bases between them.

The chain uses TRBV27 and TRBJ2-3, with a weak D call TRBD2 (7 bases). V gave up 5 bases and J gave up 5 bases, with 14 bases separating them. The CDR3 length is 14 residues. Germline assignment: CDR1 MNHEY and CDR2 SMNVEV (reference sequence). The CDR3, as DNA: TGTGCCAGCAGTGGGGGGGGGCGTCAAGATACGCAGTATTTT. It yields the protein CASSGGGRQDTQYF.

V usage is TRBV10-3 and J usage is TRBJ2-2, with 7 nucleotides matching TRBD1. Unmatched junction bases numbered 8, after V lost 3 bases and J lost 7 bases. The length of the CDR3 is 15 residues. Germline CDR1 and CDR2: ENHRY and SYGVKD. The CDR3: CAISDPGTVGGELFF. As DNA, the CDR3 is TGTGCCATCAGTGACCCCGGGACAGTGGGCGGGGAGCTGTTTTTT.

This chain links TRBV5-1 with TRBJ2-2, with TRBD2 matching over 9 bases. The CDR3 totals 18 residues. Germline V CDR1 and CDR2: SGHRS, YFSETQ. With 3 bases clipped from V and 8 bases from J, the junction kept 17 bases outside the gene matches. CDR3 DNA sequence: TGCGCCAGCAGCTCTTCGAACGCGGCGGGAGGGCCCTGGGGGGAGCTGTTTTTT. Amino acids: CASSSSNAAGGPWGELFF.

V is TRBV12-5 and J is TRBJ1-5; D is unclear. Trimming left V 6 bases short and J 0 bases short, with 15 bases between. Germline CDR1 and CDR2: LGHNT and FRNRAP. The CDR3 is 16 amino acids. The CDR3 DNA reads as TGTGCTAGTGGCTACGGGGAGGGAGGTAGCAATCAGCCCCAGCATTTT. This gives the protein CASGYGEGGSNQPQHF.

This chain connects TRBV5-8 to TRBJ1-1; weak D call: TRBD1 (6 bases). The CDR3 totals 13 residues. V gave up 4 bases and J gave up 6 bases, with 13 bases separating them. Germline lookup yields CDR1 SGHTS and CDR2 YDEGEE. The CDR3 here is CASSLTGTAEAFF. CDR3 nucleotide sequence: TGTGCCAGCAGCCTCACAGGGACCGCTGAAGCTTTCTTT.

In this sample, this clone turned up once. This rearrangement joins TRBV19 to TRBJ2-3; 7 bases map to TRBD2. The J segment lost 0 bases and the V segment lost 6 bases, leaving 6 bases of the junction unmatched. CDR1 LNHDA and CDR2 SQIVND come from the germline V gene (reference sequence). The CDR3 extends over 15 amino acids. The CDR3 DNA reads TGTGCCAGTAGGGGCCTAGCGGCTAGCACAGATACGCAGTATTTT. This gives the protein CASRGLAASTDTQYF.

The chain recombines TRBV4-2 with TRBJ2-2, with a tentative D call TRBD1 (6 bases). The V end was cut by 4 bases, the J end by 4 bases, with 10 bases between. This CDR3 has 14 residues. CDR1 is LGHNA, CDR2 YNFKEQ, per germline. The CDR3 region is CASSRQEFTGELFF. The CDR3 DNA is TGTGCCAGCAGCCGACAGGAATTCACCGGGGAGCTGTTTTTT.

The gene calls are TRBV11-2 and TRBJ2-7, with D tentatively TRBD1 (6 bases). V lost 2 bases to trimming and J lost 2 bases, with 16 bases between them. Germline loops: CDR1 SGHAT, CDR2 FQNNGV. This CDR3 has 16 residues. The CDR3 region is CASSLLRTGSPYEQYF. The CDR3 nucleotides are TGTGCCAGCAGCTTACTTCGTACAGGGTCCCCCTACGAGCAGTACTTC.